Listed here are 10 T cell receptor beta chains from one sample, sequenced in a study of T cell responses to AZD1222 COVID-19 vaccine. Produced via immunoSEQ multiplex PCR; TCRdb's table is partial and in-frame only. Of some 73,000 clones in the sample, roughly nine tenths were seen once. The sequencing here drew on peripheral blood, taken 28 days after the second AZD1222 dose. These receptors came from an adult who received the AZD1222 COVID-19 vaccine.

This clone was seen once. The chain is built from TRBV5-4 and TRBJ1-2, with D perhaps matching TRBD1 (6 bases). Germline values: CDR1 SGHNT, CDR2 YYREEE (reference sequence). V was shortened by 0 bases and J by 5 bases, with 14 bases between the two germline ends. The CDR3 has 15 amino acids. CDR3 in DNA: TGTGCCAGCAGCTTGGGGCACAGGGAGGTTTATGGCTACACCTTC. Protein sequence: CASSLGHREVYGYTF.

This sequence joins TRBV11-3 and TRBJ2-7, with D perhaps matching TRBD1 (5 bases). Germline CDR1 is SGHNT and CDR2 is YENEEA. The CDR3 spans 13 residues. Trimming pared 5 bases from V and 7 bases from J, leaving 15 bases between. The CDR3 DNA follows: TGTGCCAGCAGCCAGGACACCTTGGGGGAGCAGTACTTC. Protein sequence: CASSQDTLGEQYF.

For the CDR3, the DNA is TGTGCCAGCAGTGAAGGGACCACCTACGAGCAGTACGTC. It translates to CASSEGTTYEQYV. This rearrangement joins TRBV6-1 to TRBJ2-7; D is uncertain. Germline V gene data show CDR1 as MNHNS and CDR2 as SASEGT. CDR3 length: 13 amino acids. With 1 base removed from V and 2 bases from J, the gap between germline ends came to 6 bases.

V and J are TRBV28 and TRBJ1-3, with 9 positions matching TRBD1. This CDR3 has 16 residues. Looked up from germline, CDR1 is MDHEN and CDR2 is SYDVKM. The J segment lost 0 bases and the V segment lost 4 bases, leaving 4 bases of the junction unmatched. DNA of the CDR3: TGTGCCAGCAGTTGGGGACAGGGCTTCTCTGGAAACACCATATATTTT. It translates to CASSWGQGFSGNTIYF. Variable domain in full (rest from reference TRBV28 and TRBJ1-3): DVKVTQSSRYLVKRTGEKVFLECVQDMDHENMFWYRQDPGLGLRLIYFSYDVKMKEKGDIPEGYSVSREKKERFSLILESASTNQTSMYLCASSWGQGFSGNTIYFGEGSWLTVV.

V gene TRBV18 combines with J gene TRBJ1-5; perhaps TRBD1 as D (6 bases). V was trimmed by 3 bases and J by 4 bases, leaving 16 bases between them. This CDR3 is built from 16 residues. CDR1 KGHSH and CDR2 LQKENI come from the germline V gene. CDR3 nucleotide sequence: TGTGCCAGCTCACCCGCCCCGGGGGGGCAAAATCAGCCCCAGCATTTT. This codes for CASSPAPGGQNQPQHF.

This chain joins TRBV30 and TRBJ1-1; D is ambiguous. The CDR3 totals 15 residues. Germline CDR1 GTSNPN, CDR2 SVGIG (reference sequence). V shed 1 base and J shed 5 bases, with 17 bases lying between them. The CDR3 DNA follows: TGTGCCTGGAGTGAGGATCAATGGGGAAGGACTGAAGCTTTCTTT. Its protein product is CAWSEDQWGRTEAFF.

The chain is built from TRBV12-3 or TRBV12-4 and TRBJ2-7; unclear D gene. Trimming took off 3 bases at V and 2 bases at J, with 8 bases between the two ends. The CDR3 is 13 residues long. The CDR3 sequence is CASSLGRTYEQYF. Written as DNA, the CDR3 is TGTGCCAGCAGTTTGGGCAGGACCTACGAGCAGTACTTC.

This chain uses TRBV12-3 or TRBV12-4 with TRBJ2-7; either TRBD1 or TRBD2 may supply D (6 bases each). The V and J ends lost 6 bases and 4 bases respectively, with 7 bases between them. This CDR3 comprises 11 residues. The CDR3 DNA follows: TGTGCCAGCAGAGGGGGGTACGAGCAGTACTTC. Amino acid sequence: CASRGGYEQYF.

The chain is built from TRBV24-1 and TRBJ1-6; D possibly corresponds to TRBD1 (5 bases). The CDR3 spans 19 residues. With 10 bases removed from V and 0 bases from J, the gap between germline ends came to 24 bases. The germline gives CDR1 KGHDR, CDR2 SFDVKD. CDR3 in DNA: TGTGCCACACCTTCTGGGGCCGAGGACAAGAGCTCCTATAATTCACCCCTCCACTTT. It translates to CATPSGAEDKSSYNSPLHF.

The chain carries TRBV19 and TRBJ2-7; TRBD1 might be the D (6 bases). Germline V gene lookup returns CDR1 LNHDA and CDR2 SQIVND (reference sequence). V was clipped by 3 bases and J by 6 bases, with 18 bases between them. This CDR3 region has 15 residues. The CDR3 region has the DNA TGTGCCAGTAGTATGGGGGCAGGGGAATCGTCCGAGCAGTACGTC. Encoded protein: CASSMGAGESSEQYV.